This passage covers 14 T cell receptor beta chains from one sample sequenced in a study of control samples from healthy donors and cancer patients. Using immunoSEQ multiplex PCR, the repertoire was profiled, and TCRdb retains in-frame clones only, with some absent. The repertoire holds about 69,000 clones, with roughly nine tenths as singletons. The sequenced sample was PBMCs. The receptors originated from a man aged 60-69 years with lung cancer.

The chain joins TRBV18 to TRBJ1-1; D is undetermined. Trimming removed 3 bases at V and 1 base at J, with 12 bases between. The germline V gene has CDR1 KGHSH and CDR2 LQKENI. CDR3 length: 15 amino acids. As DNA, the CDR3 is TGTGCCAGCTCACCCCTCCTTTCCACGAACACTGAAGCTTTCTTT. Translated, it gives CASSPLLSTNTEAFF.

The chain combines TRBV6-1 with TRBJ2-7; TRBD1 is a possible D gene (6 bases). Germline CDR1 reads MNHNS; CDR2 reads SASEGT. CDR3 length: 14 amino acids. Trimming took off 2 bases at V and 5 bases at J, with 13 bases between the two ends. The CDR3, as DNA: TGTGCCAGCAGTGAAACAGGGACAATAGACGAGCAGTACGTC. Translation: CASSETGTIDEQYV.

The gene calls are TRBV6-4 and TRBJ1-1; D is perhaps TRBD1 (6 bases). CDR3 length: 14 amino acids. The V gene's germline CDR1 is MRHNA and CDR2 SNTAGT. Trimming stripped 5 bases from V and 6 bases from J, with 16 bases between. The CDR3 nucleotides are TGTGCCAGCAGTATTAACAGGGAAGTCCCTGAAGCTTTCTTT. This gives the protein CASSINREVPEAFF.

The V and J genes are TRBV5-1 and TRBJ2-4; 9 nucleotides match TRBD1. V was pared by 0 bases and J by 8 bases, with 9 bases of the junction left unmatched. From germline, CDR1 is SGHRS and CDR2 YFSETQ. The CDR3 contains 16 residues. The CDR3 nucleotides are TGCGCCAGCAGCTTGGTTTCTGGGACAGGGAATTACATTCAGTACTTC. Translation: CASSLVSGTGNYIQYF.

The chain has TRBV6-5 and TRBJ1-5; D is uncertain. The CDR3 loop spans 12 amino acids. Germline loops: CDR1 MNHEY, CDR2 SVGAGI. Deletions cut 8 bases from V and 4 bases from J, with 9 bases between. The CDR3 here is CASADGNQPQHF. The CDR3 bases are TGTGCCAGCGCTGATGGGAATCAGCCCCAGCATTTT.

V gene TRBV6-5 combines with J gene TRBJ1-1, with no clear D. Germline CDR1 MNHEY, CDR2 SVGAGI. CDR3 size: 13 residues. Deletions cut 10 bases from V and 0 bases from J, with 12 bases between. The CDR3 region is CAILWTVNTEAFF. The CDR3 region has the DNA TGTGCCATCCTATGGACGGTGAACACTGAAGCTTTCTTT.

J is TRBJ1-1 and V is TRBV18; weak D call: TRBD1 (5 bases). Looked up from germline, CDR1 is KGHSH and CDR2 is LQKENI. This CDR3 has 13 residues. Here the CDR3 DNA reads TGTGTCGCGGGGGATCAGTCGGGCACTGAAGCTTTCTTT. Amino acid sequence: CVAGDQSGTEAFF.

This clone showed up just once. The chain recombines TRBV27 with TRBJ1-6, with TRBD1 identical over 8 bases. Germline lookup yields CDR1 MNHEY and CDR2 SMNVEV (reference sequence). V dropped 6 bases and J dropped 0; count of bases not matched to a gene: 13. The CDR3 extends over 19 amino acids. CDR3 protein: CASSPGTGSTSSYNSPLHF. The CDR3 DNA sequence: TGTGCCAGCAGCCCCGGGACAGGTTCTACCAGCTCCTATAATTCACCCCTCCACTTT.

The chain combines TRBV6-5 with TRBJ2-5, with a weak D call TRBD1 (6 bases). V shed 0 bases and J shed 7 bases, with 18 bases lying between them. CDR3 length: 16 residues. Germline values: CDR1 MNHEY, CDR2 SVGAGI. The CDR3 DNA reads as TGTGCCAGCAGTTACTCCCCGGGACAAATAAAGCCGACCCAGTACTTC. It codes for CASSYSPGQIKPTQYF.

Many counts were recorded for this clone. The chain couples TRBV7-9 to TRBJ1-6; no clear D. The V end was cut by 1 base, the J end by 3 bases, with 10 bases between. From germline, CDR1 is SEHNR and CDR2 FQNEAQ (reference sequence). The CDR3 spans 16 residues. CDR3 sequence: CASSLGAGFYNSPLHF. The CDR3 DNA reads TGTGCCAGCAGCTTAGGAGCGGGTTTCTATAATTCACCCCTCCACTTT.

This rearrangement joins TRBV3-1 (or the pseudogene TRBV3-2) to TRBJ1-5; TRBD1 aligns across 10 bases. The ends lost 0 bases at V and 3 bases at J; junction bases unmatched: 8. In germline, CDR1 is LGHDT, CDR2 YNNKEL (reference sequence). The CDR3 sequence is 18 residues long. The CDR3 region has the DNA TGTGCCAGCAGCCAAGAACGGGGGACAGGGGCTTTCAATCAGCCCCAGCATTTT. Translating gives CASSQERGTGAFNQPQHF.

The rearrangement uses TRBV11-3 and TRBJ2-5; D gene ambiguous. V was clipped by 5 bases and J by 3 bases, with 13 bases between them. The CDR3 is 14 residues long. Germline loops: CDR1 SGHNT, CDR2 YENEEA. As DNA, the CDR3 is TGTGCCAGCAGCCCCCAACAAGTAGAAGAGACCCAGTACTTC. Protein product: CASSPQQVEETQYF. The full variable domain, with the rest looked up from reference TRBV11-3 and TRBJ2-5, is EAGVVQSPRYKIIEKKQPVAFWCNPISGHNTLYWYLQNLGQGPELLIRYENEEAVDDSQLPKDRFSAERLKGVDSTLKIQPAELGDSAVYLCASSPQQVEETQYFGPGTRLLVL.

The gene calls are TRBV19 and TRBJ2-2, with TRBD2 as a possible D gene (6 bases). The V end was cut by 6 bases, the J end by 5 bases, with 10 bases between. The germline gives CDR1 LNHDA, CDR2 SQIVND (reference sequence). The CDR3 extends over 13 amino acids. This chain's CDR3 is CASSVTRTGELFF. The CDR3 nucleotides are TGTGCCAGTAGCGTGACTAGAACCGGGGAGCTGTTTTTT.

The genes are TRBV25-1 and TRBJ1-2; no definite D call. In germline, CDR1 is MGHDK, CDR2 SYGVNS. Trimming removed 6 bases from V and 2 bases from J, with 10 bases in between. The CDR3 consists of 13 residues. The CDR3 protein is CASSVSGNYGYTF. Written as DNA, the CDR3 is TGTGCCAGCAGCGTAAGCGGGAACTATGGCTACACCTTC.